These 30 T cell receptor beta chains were sequenced from one sample in a study of tumor and adjacent non-tumor tissue in lung cancer. A modified ARM-PCR protocol with three rounds of nested PCR amplified TCRbeta. TCRdb redid the calling of the multiplex PCR reads with MiXCR, one entry per CDR3 protein. The table records tens of thousands of distinct CDR3 sequences, over 60% of them present only once. This sample's RNA came from whole unsorted tissue. This non-tumor lung sample came from over 3 cm beyond the tumor edge. The sample taken for sequencing was distant non-tumor lung tissue. These receptors came from an older man with non-small cell lung cancer.

As for this clonotype: A read error may explain this, as a much larger clone is one base away. The chain carries TRBV28 and TRBJ2-3; D remains ambiguous. In germline, CDR1 is MDHEN, CDR2 SYDVKM. Trimming took off 2 bases at V and 5 bases at J, with 17 bases between the two ends. The CDR3 covers 16 residues. The CDR3 nucleotides read TGTGCCAGCAGTTTAACGTCAATTCGGTCCATAGATACGCAGTATTTT. It translates to CASSLTSIRSIDTQYF. Variable domain in full (rest from reference TRBV28 and TRBJ2-3): DVKVTQSSRYLVKRTGEKVFLECVQDMDHENMFWYRQDPGLGLRLIYFSYDVKMKEKGDIPEGYSVSREKKERFSLILESASTNQTSMYLCASSLTSIRSIDTQYFGPGTRLTVL.

In regard to this clonotype: This CDR3 is missing its conserved last phenylalanine or tryptophan, likely due to a read error. CDR3 in DNA: TGCAGCGCTGTGGAGAGGGGCGCAAACAATGAGCAGTTCTTA. It is translated as CSAVERGANNEQFL. The chain couples TRBV29-1 to TRBJ2-1; D assignment may be TRBD1 or TRBD2 (5 bases each). Germline V lookup: CDR1 SQVTM, CDR2 ANQGSEA. This CDR3 has 14 residues. The V gene lost 7 bases and the J gene lost 5 bases, with 18 bases spanning the gap.

As for this clonotype: This clone may be a read error of a much larger clone one base away. The J gene is TRBJ1-1, the V gene TRBV12-3 or TRBV12-4; no clear D. V lost 8 bases, J lost 8 bases, and 15 bases lay in between. The CDR3 spans 12 residues. CDR3 sequence (DNA): TGTGCCAGCGGGCTGCGGACCGCGGAAGCTTTCTTT. This gives the protein CASGLRTAEAFF.

Notes on this clonotype: This may be a read error, as it is one base from a much larger clone. This chain connects TRBV28 to TRBJ2-3, with D perhaps matching TRBD1 (5 bases). CDR3 length equals 17 residues. Trimming took off 4 bases at V and 2 bases at J, with 19 bases between the two ends. Germline V gene lookup returns CDR1 MDHEN and CDR2 SYDVKM. The CDR3 loop is CASSYTNQGRDTDTQYF. The CDR3 DNA reads TGTGCCAGCAGTTACACGAACCAAGGCAGGGACACAGATACGCAGTATTTT.

This chain uses TRBV6-5 with TRBJ1-2; no firm D call. Germline values: CDR1 MNHEY, CDR2 SVGAGI. The CDR3 covers 16 residues. The CDR3 loop is CVNSYSHRPSNYGYTF. The CDR3, as DNA: TGTGTCAACAGTTACTCGCACAGACCCTCTAACTATGGCTACACCTTC.

For this clonotype: The CDR3 end shows no conserved phenylalanine or tryptophan, and so a read error is likely. This chain connects TRBV11-3 to TRBJ2-5, with 11 bases fitting TRBD1. Germline-derived CDR1 and CDR2 are SGHNT and YENEEA. CDR3 size: 15 residues. The junction had 14 bases not matched to a gene; V was cut back by 9 bases and J by 8 bases. The CDR3 protein is CARSQGQGAHVTQYL. The CDR3 DNA reads TGTGCCAGGAGCCAAGGACAGGGGGCACACGTAACCCAGTACTTA.

Only one count was recorded for this clonotype. The junction shows a germline mismatch at one end, possibly a read error. The V and J genes are TRBV29-1 and TRBJ1-2; weak D call: TRBD1 (5 bases). This CDR3 has 15 residues. Germline loops: CDR1 SQVTM, CDR2 ANQGSEA. The CDR3 bases are TGCAGCGTTGAAGGATATGACAGCGTTAACTATGGCTACAGCTTC. Translated, it gives CSVEGYDSVNYGYSF.

This clonotype has a handful of counts. A much larger clone lies one base from this, so it may be a read error. The chain has TRBV12-3 or TRBV12-4 and TRBJ1-2; a weak D match, TRBD1 (6 bases). The CDR3 is 11 residues long. Here the CDR3 reads CVSSTDRNYTF. CDR3 coding DNA: TGTGTCAGCAGTACCGACAGGAACTACACCTTC.

Comments on this clonotype: One end of the junction fails to match germline, which may point to a read error. The V gene is TRBV6-5, the J gene TRBJ1-5, with TRBD1 identical over 7 bases. Germline V lookup: CDR1 MNHEY, CDR2 SVGAGI. The CDR3 consists of 15 residues. The CDR3, as DNA: TGTACCAGCAGTTACAGGGGCGGTAGCAATCAGCCTCAGCATTTT. It yields the protein CTSSYRGGSNQPQHF.

Comments on this clonotype: One junction end does not reproduce the germline sequence, and a read error may be involved. The chain recombines TRBV4-1 with TRBJ2-1; 8 bases are shared with TRBD2. The CDR3 has 17 residues. Germline V gene lookup returns CDR1 MGHRA and CDR2 YSYEKL. This chain's CDR3 is CASSHVFSGTGWDDQFF. CDR3 bases: TGCGCCAGCAGCCATGTCTTTAGCGGGACGGGGTGGGATGACCAGTTCTTC.

About this clonotype itself: A much larger clone lies one base from this, so it may be a read error. The chain carries TRBV29-1 and TRBJ1-1; TRBD1 aligns across 7 bases. This CDR3 spans 13 amino acids. Germline CDR1 SQVTM, CDR2 ANQGSEA. The CDR3 nucleotides read TGCAGCGTTCCCCCCCAGGGGGGGACTGAAGTTTTCTTT. Its protein is CSVPPQGGTEVFF.

The chain has TRBV4-1 and TRBJ1-5; no reliable D call. The DNA end favors TRBJ2-3, so the J call may be wrong. The CDR3 loop spans 13 amino acids. Germline V gene sequence: CDR1 MGHRA, CDR2 YSYEKL. The CDR3 spells CASSQAINQPQYF. The CDR3 DNA is TGCGCCAGCAGCCAAGCGATTAACCAGCCCCAGTATTTT.

This clonotype has just one count. One end of the junction is discordant with germline, which a read error may explain. This chain connects TRBV4-1 to TRBJ1-5; D is perhaps TRBD1 (6 bases). The J call may be in error: the DNA end matches TRBJ2-3 better. Germline V gene lookup returns CDR1 MGHRA and CDR2 YSYEKL. The CDR3 length is 13 residues. The CDR3 nucleotides are TGCGCCAGCAACCAAGCGGACAGACGGCCCCAGTATTTT. Residues: CASNQADRRPQYF.

Many counts were recorded for this clonotype. The chain carries TRBV4-2 and TRBJ1-1; 8 bases align to TRBD1. This CDR3 contains 15 residues. J was trimmed by 4 bases and V by 1 base; bases with no gene match: 5. Looked up from germline, CDR1 is LGHNA and CDR2 is YNFKEQ. CDR3: CASSQGGQAGTEAFF. The CDR3 DNA sequence: TGTGCCAGCAGCCAAGGGGGACAGGCGGGCACTGAAGCTTTCTTT.

The chain is built from TRBV29-1 and TRBJ2-5; no firm D call. This CDR3 contains 16 residues. Germline-derived CDR1 and CDR2 are SQVTM and ANQGSEA. Trimming removed 8 bases from V and 1 base from J, with 23 bases in between. CDR3 amino acids: CSTKPYLQTGQETQYF. CDR3 nucleotides: TGCAGCACCAAGCCCTACCTCCAGACGGGCCAAGAGACCCAGTACTTC.

Comment on this clonotype: It is likely a read error, because the conserved phenylalanine at the end of the CDR3 is missing. The chain couples TRBV6-2 or TRBV6-3 to TRBJ2-3; D gene unclear. The germline V gene has CDR1 MNHEY and CDR2 SVGEGT. CDR3 size: 16 residues. The DNA of the CDR3 is TGTGCTAGCAGTCAGAATGAGGTACTGGTGTCGGATACGCAGTATTGT. This sequence encodes CASSQNEVLVSDTQYC.

To note about this clonotype: One base away lies a much larger clone, so this may be a sequencing read error. The chain recombines TRBV6-6 with TRBJ1-3; D not resolved. The CDR3 runs 16 residues. The V and J ends lost 8 bases and 4 bases respectively, with 21 bases between them. Per germline, CDR1 MNHNY and CDR2 SVGAGI (reference sequence). CDR3 DNA sequence: TGTGCCAGCTGTCCGTCTGTTCCGGACGGCGGAAACACCATATATTTT. Its translation is CASCPSVPDGGNTIYF.

On this clonotype itself: The CDR3 ends on some other residue instead of the conserved phenylalanine or tryptophan, so this is likely a read error. The J gene is TRBJ2-1, the V gene TRBV7-2; D may be TRBD2 (6 bases). Between the trimmed V and J ends, which lost 5 bases and 2 bases, there was a span of 16 bases. The CDR3 consists of 16 residues. Germline CDR1 reads SGHTA; CDR2 reads FQGNSA. The CDR3 sequence: CASSIWASGAYNEQFS. The CDR3 coding sequence is TGTGCCAGCAGCATATGGGCGTCGGGAGCCTACAATGAGCAGTTCTCC.

Comments on this clonotype: A much larger clone sits a single nucleotide away, making a read error possible. The chain employs TRBV24-1 and TRBJ1-1; D is ambiguous. This CDR3 is 11 amino acids long. Germline CDR1 reads KGHDR; CDR2 reads SFDVKD. In DNA, the CDR3 is TGTGCCACCAGTTCTCGTACTGAAGCTTCCTTT. Translation: CATSSRTEASF.

On this clonotype: Compared with germline, one end of the junction differs, possibly owing to a read error. The chain employs TRBV7-9 and TRBJ1-6, with 8 bases fitting TRBD1. CDR3 length: 14 amino acids. The germline gives CDR1 SEHNR, CDR2 FQNEAQ (reference sequence). This CDR3 reads CASRRTGLNSPLHF. The CDR3 DNA sequence: TGTGCCAGCAGACGGACAGGGCTAAATTCACCTCTCCACTTT.

The sample holds one count of this clonotype. Given a much more abundant clone one base away, this may be a read error. The chain combines TRBV10-3 with TRBJ2-3, with D hard to call. CDR3 length: 15 amino acids. Germline lookup yields CDR1 ENHRY and CDR2 SYGVKD. V was shortened by 5 bases and J by 3 bases, with 15 bases between the two germline ends. The CDR3 sequence is CAISLLWDGTDTQYF. The CDR3 nucleotides read TGTGCCATCAGTCTCCTGTGGGATGGGACAGATACGCAGTATTTT.

In the case of this clonotype: Germline is not matched at one junction end, which may reflect a read error. The chain recombines TRBV4-2 with TRBJ2-5; D might be TRBD2 (6 bases). Germline CDR1 and CDR2: LGHNA and YNFKEQ. This CDR3 has 16 residues. CDR3 sequence: CASSRRGSGNVETQYF. Here the CDR3 DNA reads TGTGCCAGCAGCCGCCGAGGTAGCGGTAATGTGGAGACCCAGTACTTT.

There are a few counts of this clonotype. The final CDR3 position lacks the conserved phenylalanine or tryptophan, pointing to a likely read error. This chain uses TRBV4-1 with TRBJ2-3, with 7 bases that match TRBD1. CDR3 length: 14 residues. Germline CDR1 and CDR2: MGHRA and YSYEKL. The V and J ends lost 1 base and 4 bases, in that order; junction bases with no gene match: 2. The CDR3 spells CASSQVTGPDTQYY. The CDR3 DNA sequence: TGCGCCAGCAGCCAAGTGACAGGGCCAGATACGCAGTATTAT.

In regard to this clonotype: One end of the junction does not line up with germline, which may come from a read error. DNA of the CDR3: TGTGCCCGCAGCAGAATCAACACCGGGGAGCTGTTTTTT. The encoded protein is CARSRINTGELFF. V gene TRBV6-2 or TRBV6-3 combines with J gene TRBJ2-2; D is unresolved. The CDR3 extends over 13 amino acids. CDR1 MNHEY and CDR2 SVGEGT come from the germline V gene.

Note on this clonotype: A much larger clone sits a single nucleotide away, making a read error possible. V gene TRBV12-3 or TRBV12-4 combines with J gene TRBJ2-7; D is uncertain. The CDR3 spans 15 residues. The CDR3 protein is CASGFGAQFSYEQYF. In DNA form, the CDR3 reads TGTGCCAGCGGTTTTGGTGCCCAGTTCTCCTACGAGCAGTACTTC.

V gene TRBV16 combines with J gene TRBJ1-6; D is unclear. Germline CDR1 reads KGHSY; CDR2 reads FQNENV. V lost 10 bases to trimming and J lost 7 bases, with 14 bases between them. The CDR3 runs 13 residues. The CDR3 sequence: CATSPTRNSPLHF. The CDR3 nucleotides are TGTGCCACCAGTCCGACTAGGAATTCACCCCTCCACTTT.

This clonotype was seen many times. The V gene is TRBV11-1, the J gene TRBJ1-1; tentative D call: TRBD1 (5 bases). Germline V gene sequence: CDR1 SGHAT, CDR2 FQDESV (reference sequence). The V gene lost 5 bases and the J gene lost 1 base, with 8 bases spanning the gap. The CDR3 has 13 residues. The CDR3 DNA reads TGTGCCAGCAGCCTAGGACAGAACACTGAAGCTTTCTTT. Translation: CASSLGQNTEAFF.

This clonotype is labeled medium-sized. The rearrangement joins TRBV6-2 or TRBV6-3 to TRBJ1-4; D ambiguous. This CDR3 is built from 15 residues. V lost 0 bases, J lost 6 bases, and 11 bases lay in between. Germline CDR1 MNHEY, CDR2 SVGEGT. CDR3 amino acids: CASSYSQLKDEKLFF. As DNA, the CDR3 is TGTGCCAGCAGTTACTCCCAGCTAAAAGATGAAAAACTGTTTTTT.

This rearrangement joins TRBV29-1 to TRBJ2-4; the D is unclear. The length of the CDR3 is 14 residues. CDR1 is SQVTM, CDR2 ANQGSEA, per germline. The ends were cut back, 7 bases at V and 3 bases at J, with 16 bases in the middle. The CDR3 is CSATSTVVKNIQYF. The CDR3 DNA follows: TGCAGCGCAACAAGCACAGTTGTCAAAAACATTCAGTACTTC.

With respect to this clonotype: One junction end disagrees with the germline gene, perhaps due to a read error. For the CDR3, the DNA is TGCAGTGCATTAGGGACTAGCTTCACCTGGGAGCTGTTTTTT. Its translation is CSALGTSFTWELFF. V gene TRBV29-1 combines with J gene TRBJ2-2; 9 bases align to TRBD2. Germline CDR1 is SQVTM and CDR2 is ANQGSEA. CDR3 length equals 14 residues.